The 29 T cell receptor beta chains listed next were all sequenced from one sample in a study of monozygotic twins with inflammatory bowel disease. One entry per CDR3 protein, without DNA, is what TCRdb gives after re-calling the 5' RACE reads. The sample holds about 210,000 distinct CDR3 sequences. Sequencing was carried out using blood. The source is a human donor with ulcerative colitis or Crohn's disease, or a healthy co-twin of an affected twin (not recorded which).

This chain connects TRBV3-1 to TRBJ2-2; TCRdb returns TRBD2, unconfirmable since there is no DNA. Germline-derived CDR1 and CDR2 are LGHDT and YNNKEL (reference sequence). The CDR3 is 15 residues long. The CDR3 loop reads CASSQDSSPTGELFF. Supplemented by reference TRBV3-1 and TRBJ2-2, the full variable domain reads DTAVSQTPKYLVTQMGNDKSIKCEQNLGHDTMYWYKQDSKKFLKIMFSYNNKELIINETVPNRFSPKSPDKAHLNLHINSLELGDSAVYFCASSQDSSPTGELFFGEGSRLTVL.

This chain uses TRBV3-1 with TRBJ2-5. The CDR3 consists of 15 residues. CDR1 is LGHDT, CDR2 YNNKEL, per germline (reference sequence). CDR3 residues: CASSPSGRNQETQYF.

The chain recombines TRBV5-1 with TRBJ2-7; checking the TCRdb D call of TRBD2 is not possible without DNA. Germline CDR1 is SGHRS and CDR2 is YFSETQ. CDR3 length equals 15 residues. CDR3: CASSPDLAGDYEQYF.

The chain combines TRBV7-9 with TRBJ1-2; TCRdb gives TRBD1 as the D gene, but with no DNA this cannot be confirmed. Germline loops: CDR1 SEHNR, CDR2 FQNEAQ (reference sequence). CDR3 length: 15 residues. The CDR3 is CASSLVVGADYGYTF. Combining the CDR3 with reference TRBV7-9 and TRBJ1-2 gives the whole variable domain DTGVSQNPRHKITKRGQNVTFRCDPISEHNRLYWYRQTLGQGPEFLTYFQNEAQLEKSRLLSDRFSAERPKGSFSTLEIQRTEQGDSAMYLCASSLVVGADYGYTFGSGTRLTVV.

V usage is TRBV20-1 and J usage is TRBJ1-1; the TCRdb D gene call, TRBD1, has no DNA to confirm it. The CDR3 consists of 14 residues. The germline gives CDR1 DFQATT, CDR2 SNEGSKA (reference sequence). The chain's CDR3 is CSALTGTVNTEAFF.

CDR3 sequence: CASSQSSLNTEAFF. The chain joins TRBV3-1 to TRBJ1-1. The CDR3 runs 14 residues. Germline values: CDR1 LGHDT, CDR2 YNNKEL (reference sequence).

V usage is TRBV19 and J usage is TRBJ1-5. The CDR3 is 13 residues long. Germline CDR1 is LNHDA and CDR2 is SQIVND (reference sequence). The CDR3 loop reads CASTLGFNQPQHF.

The CDR3: CASSETSPGYNEQFF. This chain joins TRBV7-6 and TRBJ2-1; TCRdb's assignment of TRBD2 cannot be checked, as there is no DNA. The CDR3 is made up of 15 amino acids. CDR1 is SGHVS, CDR2 FNYEAQ, per germline.

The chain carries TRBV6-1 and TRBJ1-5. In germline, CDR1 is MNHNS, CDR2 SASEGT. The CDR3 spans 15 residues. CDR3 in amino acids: CASSGFRGSNQPQHF.

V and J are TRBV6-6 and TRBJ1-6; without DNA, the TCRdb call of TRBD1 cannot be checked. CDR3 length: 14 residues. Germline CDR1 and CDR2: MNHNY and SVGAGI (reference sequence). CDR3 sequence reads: CASSARAENSPLHF.

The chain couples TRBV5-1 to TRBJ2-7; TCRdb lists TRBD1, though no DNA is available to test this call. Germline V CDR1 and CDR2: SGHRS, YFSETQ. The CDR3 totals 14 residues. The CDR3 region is CASSLGQGSNEQYF.

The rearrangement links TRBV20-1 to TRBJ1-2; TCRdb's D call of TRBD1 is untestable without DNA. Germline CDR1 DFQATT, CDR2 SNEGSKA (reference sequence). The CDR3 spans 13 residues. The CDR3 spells CSASLSTGDGYTF.

The CDR3 sequence: CASSLTGSLYRFQPQHF. This chain connects TRBV12-3 or TRBV12-4 to TRBJ1-5; the TCRdb call, TRBD1, lacks DNA for checking. The CDR3 is 17 residues long.

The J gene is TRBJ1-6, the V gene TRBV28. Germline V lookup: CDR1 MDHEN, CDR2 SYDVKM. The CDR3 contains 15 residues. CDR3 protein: CASSFKGFNNSPLHF. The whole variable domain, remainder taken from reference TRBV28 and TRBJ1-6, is DVKVTQSSRYLVKRTGEKVFLECVQDMDHENMFWYRQDPGLGLRLIYFSYDVKMKEKGDIPEGYSVSREKKERFSLILESASTNQTSMYLCASSFKGFNNSPLHFGNGTRLTVT.

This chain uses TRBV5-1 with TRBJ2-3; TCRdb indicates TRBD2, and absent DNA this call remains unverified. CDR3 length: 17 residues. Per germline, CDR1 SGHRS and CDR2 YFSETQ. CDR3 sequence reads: CASSRRLAGGSADTQYF.

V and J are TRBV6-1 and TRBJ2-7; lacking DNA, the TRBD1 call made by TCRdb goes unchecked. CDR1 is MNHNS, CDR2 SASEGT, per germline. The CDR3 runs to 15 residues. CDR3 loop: CASSEMGTGPYEQYF.

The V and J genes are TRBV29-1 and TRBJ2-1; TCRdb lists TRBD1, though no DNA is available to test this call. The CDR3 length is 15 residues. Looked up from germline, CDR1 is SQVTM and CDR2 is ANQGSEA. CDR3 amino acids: CSVEGGGDSYNEQFF.

The CDR3 region is CASSLDGGIYNEQFF. The rearrangement uses TRBV11-3 and TRBJ2-1; TCRdb designates TRBD1, a call that cannot be tested without DNA. The CDR3 is 15 residues long. Germline assignment: CDR1 SGHNT and CDR2 YENEEA. Full variable domain (outside the CDR3, taken from reference TRBV11-3 and TRBJ2-1): EAGVVQSPRYKIIEKKQPVAFWCNPISGHNTLYWYLQNLGQGPELLIRYENEEAVDDSQLPKDRFSAERLKGVDSTLKIQPAELGDSAVYLCASSLDGGIYNEQFFGPGTRLTVL.

The CDR3 region is CASSRSGGARETQYF. The chain combines TRBV11-1 with TRBJ2-5; without DNA, the TCRdb call of TRBD1 cannot be checked. This CDR3 is 15 amino acids long. The germline V gene has CDR1 SGHAT and CDR2 FQDESV (reference sequence).

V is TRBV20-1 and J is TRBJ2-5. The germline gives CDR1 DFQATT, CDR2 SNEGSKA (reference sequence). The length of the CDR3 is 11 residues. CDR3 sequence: CSARVEETQYF.

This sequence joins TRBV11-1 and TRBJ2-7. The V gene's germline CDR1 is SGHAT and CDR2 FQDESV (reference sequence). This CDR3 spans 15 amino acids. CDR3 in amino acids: CASSQTATSSYEQYF.

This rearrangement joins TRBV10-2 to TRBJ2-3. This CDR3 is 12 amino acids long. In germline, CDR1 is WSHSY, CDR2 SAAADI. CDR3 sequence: CASSDGTDTQYF.

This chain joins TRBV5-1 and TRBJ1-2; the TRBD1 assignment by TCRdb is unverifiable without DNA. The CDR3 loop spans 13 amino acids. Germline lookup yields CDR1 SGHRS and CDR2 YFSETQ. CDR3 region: CASGPDSHYGYTF.

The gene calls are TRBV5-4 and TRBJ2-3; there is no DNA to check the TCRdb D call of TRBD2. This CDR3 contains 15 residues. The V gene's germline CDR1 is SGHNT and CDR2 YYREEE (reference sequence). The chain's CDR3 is CASSLRLAGTDTQYF. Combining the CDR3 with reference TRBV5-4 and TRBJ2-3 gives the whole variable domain ETGVTQSPTHLIKTRGQQVTLRCSSQSGHNTVSWYQQALGQGPQFIFQYYREEENGRGNFPPRFSGLQFPNYSSELNVNALELDDSALYLCASSLRLAGTDTQYFGPGTRLTVL.

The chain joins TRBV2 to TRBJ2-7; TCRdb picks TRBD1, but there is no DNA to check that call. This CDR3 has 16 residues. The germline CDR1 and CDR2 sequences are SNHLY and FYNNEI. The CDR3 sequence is CASRAGTGKGSYEQYF.

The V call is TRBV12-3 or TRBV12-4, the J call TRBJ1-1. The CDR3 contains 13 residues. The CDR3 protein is CASSQRLNTEAFF.

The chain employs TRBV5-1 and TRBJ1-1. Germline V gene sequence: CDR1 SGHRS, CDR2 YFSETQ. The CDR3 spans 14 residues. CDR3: CASSPAGGSSEAFF.

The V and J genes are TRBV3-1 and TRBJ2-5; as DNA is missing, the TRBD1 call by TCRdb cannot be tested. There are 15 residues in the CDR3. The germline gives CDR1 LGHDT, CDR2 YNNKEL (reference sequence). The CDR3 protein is CASSQTGGRAETQYF.

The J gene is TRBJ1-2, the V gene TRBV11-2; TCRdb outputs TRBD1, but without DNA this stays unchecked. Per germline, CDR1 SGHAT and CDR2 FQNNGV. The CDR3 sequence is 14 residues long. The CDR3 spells CASSWGTGMNRDTF. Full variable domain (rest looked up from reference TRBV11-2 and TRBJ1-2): EAGVAQSPRYKIIEKRQSVAFWCNPISGHATLYWYQQILGQGPKLLIQFQNNGVVDDSQLPKDRFSAERLKGVDSTLKIQPAKLEDSAVYLCASSWGTGMNRDTFGSGTRLTVV.